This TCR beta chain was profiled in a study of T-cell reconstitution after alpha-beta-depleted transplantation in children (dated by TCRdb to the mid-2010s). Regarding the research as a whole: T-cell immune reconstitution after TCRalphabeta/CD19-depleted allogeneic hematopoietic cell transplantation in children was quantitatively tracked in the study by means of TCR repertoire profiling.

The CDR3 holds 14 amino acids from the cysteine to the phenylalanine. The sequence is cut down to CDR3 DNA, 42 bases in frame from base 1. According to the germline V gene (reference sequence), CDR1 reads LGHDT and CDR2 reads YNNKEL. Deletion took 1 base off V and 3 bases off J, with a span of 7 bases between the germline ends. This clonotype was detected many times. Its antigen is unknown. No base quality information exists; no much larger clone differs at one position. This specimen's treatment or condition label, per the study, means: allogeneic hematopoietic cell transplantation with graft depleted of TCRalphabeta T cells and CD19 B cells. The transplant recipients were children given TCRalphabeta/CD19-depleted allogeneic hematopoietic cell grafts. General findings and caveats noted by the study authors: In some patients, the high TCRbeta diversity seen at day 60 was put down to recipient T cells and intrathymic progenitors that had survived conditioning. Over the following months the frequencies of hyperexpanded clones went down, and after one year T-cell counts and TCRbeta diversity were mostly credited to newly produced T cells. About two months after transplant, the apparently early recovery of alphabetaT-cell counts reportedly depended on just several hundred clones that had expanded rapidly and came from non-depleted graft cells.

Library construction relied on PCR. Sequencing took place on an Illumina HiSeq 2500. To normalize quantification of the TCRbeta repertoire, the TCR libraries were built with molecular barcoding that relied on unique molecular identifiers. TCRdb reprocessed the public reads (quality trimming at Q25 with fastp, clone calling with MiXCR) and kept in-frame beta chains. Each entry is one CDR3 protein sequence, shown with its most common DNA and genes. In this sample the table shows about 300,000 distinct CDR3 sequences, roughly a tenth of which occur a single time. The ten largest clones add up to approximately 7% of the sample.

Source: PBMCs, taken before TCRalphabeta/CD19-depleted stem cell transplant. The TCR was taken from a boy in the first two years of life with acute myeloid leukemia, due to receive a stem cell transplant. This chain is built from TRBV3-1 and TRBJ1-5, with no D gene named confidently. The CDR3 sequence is CASSQGRINQPQHF. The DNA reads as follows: TGTGCCAGCAGCCAAGGACGGATCAATCAGCCCCAGCATTTT.